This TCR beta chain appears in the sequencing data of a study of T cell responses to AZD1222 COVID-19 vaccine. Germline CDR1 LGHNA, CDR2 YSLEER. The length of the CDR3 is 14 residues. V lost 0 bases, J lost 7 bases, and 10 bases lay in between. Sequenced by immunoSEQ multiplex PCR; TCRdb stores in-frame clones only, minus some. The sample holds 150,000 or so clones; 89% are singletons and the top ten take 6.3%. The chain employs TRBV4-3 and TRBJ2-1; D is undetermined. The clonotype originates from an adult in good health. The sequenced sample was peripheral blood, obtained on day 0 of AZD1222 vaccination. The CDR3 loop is CASSQDVPLNEQFF. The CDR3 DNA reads TGCGCCAGCAGCCAAGATGTCCCCCTAAATGAGCAGTTCTTC.